One sample yielded the 19 T cell receptor beta chains listed below, sequenced in a study of identical twins. One entry per CDR3 protein results from TCRdb running MiXCR on the 5' RACE reads. The profile shows under 900,000 distinct CDR3 sequences, roughly 18% of them singletons. In addition, the sample was reused for a study of T cells expressing NK-cell markers.

The specimen sequenced was PBMCs. These TCRs come from a young woman in good health.

There are a few counts of this clonotype. The chain joins TRBV5-1 to TRBJ2-1; 10 bases are shared with TRBD2. The CDR3 length is 16 residues. Germline CDR1 and CDR2: SGHRS and YFSETQ. V lost 4 bases to trimming and J lost 10 bases; unmatched junction nucleotides: 14. In DNA form, the CDR3 reads TGCGCCAGCAGCCCGAGTAGCGGGGGGACACCTGGAGAGCAGTTCTTC. It translates to CASSPSSGGTPGEQFF.

The chain carries TRBV28 and TRBJ1-5; D is uncertain. The V end was cut by 6 bases, the J end by 5 bases, with 17 bases between. CDR1 is MDHEN, CDR2 SYDVKM, per germline. The CDR3 has 15 residues. The CDR3 sequence is CASSRLETKHQPQHF. CDR3 bases: TGTGCCAGCAGCCGCCTCGAGACGAAGCATCAGCCCCAGCATTTT.

V is TRBV5-1 and J is TRBJ1-5; D is unclear. CDR3 length: 13 residues. Germline V CDR1 and CDR2: SGHRS, YFSETQ. V was cut by 0 bases and J by 7 bases, with 8 bases left in between. The CDR3 DNA reads TGCGCCAGCAGCTTGGCCGAGGGACAGCCCCAGCATTTT. It is translated as CASSLAEGQPQHF. The complete variable domain, with remaining parts taken from reference TRBV5-1 and TRBJ1-5, reads KAGVTQTPRYLIKTRGQQVTLSCSPISGHRSVSWYQQTPGQGLQFLFEYFSETQRNKGNFPGRFSGRQFSNSRSEMNVSTLELGDSALYLCASSLAEGQPQHFGDGTRLSIL.

Many counts were recorded for this clonotype. V is TRBV29-1 and J is TRBJ1-2, with D tentatively TRBD1 (5 bases). The CDR3 is made up of 14 amino acids. V dropped 4 bases and J dropped 0 bases, with 12 bases sitting between them. In germline, CDR1 is SQVTM, CDR2 ANQGSEA. The CDR3 here is CSVGRQQANYGYTF. The CDR3 region has the DNA TGCAGCGTTGGTCGACAGCAAGCTAACTATGGCTACACCTTC.

This sequence joins TRBV4-1 and TRBJ2-3; D remains ambiguous. V shed 5 bases and J shed 2 bases, with 14 bases lying between them. Germline V CDR1 and CDR2: MGHRA, YSYEKL. CDR3 length: 15 amino acids. The CDR3 DNA sequence: TGCGCCAGCAGCGCCCATTGGGATTACACAGATACGCAGTATTTT. Translation gives CASSAHWDYTDTQYF.

This clonotype has just a few counts. This sequence joins TRBV7-7 and TRBJ2-5, with 7 bases identical to TRBD2. The CDR3 has 16 residues. V lost 6 bases, J lost 1 base, and 11 bases stayed unmatched. In germline, CDR1 is SSHAT, CDR2 FNYEAQ (reference sequence). In nucleotides, the CDR3 is TGTGCCAGCAGACCGACGCCAGCGGGATTCCAAGAGACCCAGTACTTC. Its protein is CASRPTPAGFQETQYF.

This clonotype was counted a few times. The gene calls are TRBV5-1 and TRBJ1-1; TRBD1 matches 8 bases. Germline V CDR1 and CDR2: SGHRS, YFSETQ. This CDR3 comprises 16 residues. The junction had 5 bases not matched to a gene; V was cut back by 0 bases and J by 1 base. Here the CDR3 reads CASSLGQGAKNTEAFF. In DNA form, the CDR3 reads TGCGCCAGCAGCTTGGGGCAGGGGGCAAAGAACACTGAAGCTTTCTTT.

This clonotype was seen at least ten times. J is TRBJ2-2 and V is TRBV7-2; D is unclear. V lost 1 base to trimming and J lost 6 bases, with 6 bases between them. This CDR3 has 13 residues. Germline V gene data show CDR1 as SGHTA and CDR2 as FQGNSA. The CDR3 is CASSLVRAGELFF. For the CDR3, the DNA is TGTGCCAGCAGCTTAGTCCGTGCCGGGGAGCTGTTTTTT. The full variable domain, in which reference TRBV7-2 and TRBJ2-2 provide the parts outside the CDR3, is GAGVSQSPSNKVTEKGKDVELRCDPISGHTALYWYRQSLGQGLEFLIYFQGNSAPDKSGLPSDRFSAERTGGSVSTLTIQRTQQEDSAVYLCASSLVRAGELFFGEGSRLTVL.

The chain employs TRBV5-6 and TRBJ2-5, with D hard to call. Germline CDR1 is SGHDT and CDR2 is YYEEEE. V lost 6 bases and J 6 bases, leaving 15 bases between the germline ends. CDR3 size: 13 residues. The CDR3 nucleotides read TGTGCCAGCAACACGGCCCGACGGAAGACCCAGTACTTC. Its protein product is CASNTARRKTQYF.

This clonotype was found a few times. The chain is built from TRBV5-5 and TRBJ2-1; D may be TRBD2 (5 bases). CDR1 SGHKS and CDR2 YYEKEE come from the germline V gene (reference sequence). V dropped 4 bases and J dropped 9 bases, with 11 bases sitting between them. There are 12 residues in the CDR3. CDR3 coding DNA: TGTGCCAGCAGCCGAACTAGAAGTGAGCAGTTCTTC. This encodes CASSRTRSEQFF.

The sample holds a few counts of this clonotype. V usage is TRBV6-2 or TRBV6-3 and J usage is TRBJ2-1; no firm D call. Germline values: CDR1 MNHEY, CDR2 SVGEGT. Trimming cost V 8 bases and J 4 bases, with 18 bases left between them. The CDR3 has 15 residues. The CDR3 DNA sequence: TGTGCCAGCCAACCGCGAGAGTTTGTGTACAATGAGCAGTTCTTC. This encodes CASQPREFVYNEQFF.

The chain employs TRBV20-1 and TRBJ2-7; weak D call: TRBD2 (5 bases). Germline-derived CDR1 and CDR2 are DFQATT and SNEGSKA (reference sequence). The CDR3 spans 12 residues. The V end lost 6 bases, the J end lost 3 bases, and 12 bases lay between the germline ends. The CDR3 DNA reads TGCAGTGCCCTAGGAGAGGGCTACGAGCAGTACTTC. Its translation is CSALGEGYEQYF.

The chain carries TRBV20-1 and TRBJ1-2, with 8 bases fitting TRBD1. The CDR3 sequence is 13 residues long. V lost 0 bases to trimming and J lost 8 bases; unmatched junction nucleotides: 5. The germline gives CDR1 DFQATT, CDR2 SNEGSKA (reference sequence). CDR3 residues: CSAREDRVGGYTF. CDR3 DNA sequence: TGCAGTGCTAGAGAGGACAGGGTTGGAGGCTACACCTTC.

The sample holds many counts of this clonotype. The chain joins TRBV20-1 to TRBJ2-7, with D perhaps matching TRBD1 (5 bases). The CDR3 is 12 amino acids. V lost 6 bases, J lost 5 bases, and 14 bases lay in between. The germline V gene has CDR1 DFQATT and CDR2 SNEGSKA (reference sequence). CDR3: CSATDSTHEQYF. CDR3 sequence (DNA): TGCAGTGCAACAGACAGTACCCACGAGCAGTACTTC.

This clonotype was observed a few times. This rearrangement joins TRBV18 to TRBJ1-6; D not resolved. Germline CDR1 is KGHSH and CDR2 is LQKENI. The CDR3 sequence is 14 residues long. The V end lost 5 bases, the J end lost 8 bases, and 13 bases lay between the germline ends. The CDR3 protein is CASSVEVGDSPLHF. The CDR3 DNA reads as TGTGCCAGCTCAGTTGAGGTTGGGGATTCACCCCTCCACTTT.

This clonotype has more than one count but fewer than ten. The chain recombines TRBV18 with TRBJ2-7, with 7 positions matching TRBD1. The CDR3 has 15 amino acids. Per germline, CDR1 KGHSH and CDR2 LQKENI. With V trimmed by 2 bases and J by 2 bases, 6 bases remained unmatched. CDR3 amino acids: CASSPGRGKAYEQYF. The CDR3 DNA follows: TGTGCCAGCTCACCAGGCAGGGGGAAAGCCTACGAGCAGTACTTC.

The chain employs TRBV3-1 and TRBJ2-3; 8 bases map to TRBD2. CDR1 and CDR2 from the germline V gene are LGHDT and YNNKEL (reference sequence). This CDR3 has 16 amino acids. V dropped 4 bases and J dropped 1; count of bases not matched to a gene: 7. CDR3 residues: CASSPRSGGRTDTQYF. DNA for the CDR3: TGTGCCAGCAGCCCCCGCAGCGGGGGACGCACAGATACGCAGTATTTT.

This clonotype was detected ten times or more. The chain carries TRBV5-6 and TRBJ2-1; maybe TRBD2 (6 bases). V gave up 0 bases and J gave up 6 bases, with 16 bases separating them. The length of the CDR3 is 16 residues. CDR1 and CDR2 from the germline V gene are SGHDT and YYEEEE. The CDR3 spells CASSLEGTGLFNEQFF. The DNA for the CDR3 is TGTGCCAGCAGCTTGGAAGGGACGGGACTTTTCAATGAGCAGTTCTTC.

This clonotype was observed a handful of times. This sequence joins TRBV7-9 and TRBJ2-5, with 10 bases aligning to TRBD2. In germline, CDR1 is SEHNR, CDR2 FQNEAQ (reference sequence). V shed 3 bases and J 6 bases; nucleotides not matched to a gene: 4. CDR3 length equals 14 residues. DNA for the CDR3: TGTGCCAGCAGCTTCACTAGCGGGAATAAGACCCAGTACTTC. This gives the protein CASSFTSGNKTQYF. Complete variable domain (other parts from reference TRBV7-9 and TRBJ2-5): DTGVSQNPRHKITKRGQNVTFRCDPISEHNRLYWYRQTLGQGPEFLTYFQNEAQLEKSRLLSDRFSAERPKGSFSTLEIQRTEQGDSAMYLCASSFTSGNKTQYFGPGTRLLVL.